Below, 14 T cell receptor beta chains from the same sample are listed, as sequenced in a study of T cells after yellow fever vaccination. TCRdb processed the 5' RACE reads anew with MiXCR; each CDR3 protein has one entry. The table records fewer than 450,000 distinct CDR3 sequences, 3.5% to 4.5% of them present only once. Sample: PBMCs, taken 5 days after the yellow fever booster vaccination. The receptors come from a young man who received the YFV17D yellow fever vaccine.

This clonotype came up a few times. V usage is TRBV5-1 and J usage is TRBJ2-5; D could derive from TRBD1 or TRBD2 (6 bases each). Trimming took 1 base from V and 3 from J, leaving 13 bases between them. Germline V CDR1 and CDR2: SGHRS, YFSETQ. CDR3 length: 15 amino acids. This CDR3 reads CASSLLGGGEETQYF. The CDR3 coding sequence is TGCGCCAGCAGCTTGCTGGGGGGCGGGGAAGAGACCCAGTACTTC.

Turning to this clonotype: A read error may produce the germline difference seen at one junction end. V gene TRBV27 combines with J gene TRBJ2-2; 14 nucleotides line up with TRBD2. Germline lookup yields CDR1 MNHEY and CDR2 SMNVEV (reference sequence). This CDR3 is 18 amino acids long. The CDR3 DNA follows: TGTGCCAGCAGTTTCGGGACTAGCGGGGGTGGGGACACCGGGGAGGTGTTTTTT. Encoded protein: CASSFGTSGGGDTGEVFF.

This clonotype was seen many times. The chain combines TRBV6-2 or TRBV6-3 with TRBJ1-5, with a weak D call TRBD1 (5 bases). Deletions cut 2 bases from V and 6 bases from J, with 5 bases between. The CDR3 has 12 amino acids. The germline V gene has CDR1 MNHEY and CDR2 SVGEGT. CDR3 in amino acids: CASSYGGQPQHF. As DNA, the CDR3 is TGTGCCAGCAGTTACGGGGGTCAGCCCCAGCATTTT.

This clonotype was counted only a few times. V usage is TRBV5-1 and J usage is TRBJ1-1; D remains ambiguous. V was trimmed by 4 bases and J by 3 bases, leaving 10 bases between them. Per the germline V gene, CDR1 is SGHRS and CDR2 is YFSETQ. The CDR3 totals 13 residues. The CDR3 sequence: CASSPRLDTEAFF. CDR3 in DNA: TGCGCCAGCAGCCCTAGACTGGACACTGAAGCTTTCTTT.

This clonotype was detected only a few times. The V gene is TRBV7-2, the J gene TRBJ2-5; 8 positions agree with TRBD2. The CDR3 has 16 amino acids. The V gene's germline CDR1 is SGHTA and CDR2 FQGNSA. Unmatched junction bases numbered 7, after V lost 1 base and J lost 3 bases. The CDR3, as DNA: TGTGCCAGCAGCTTAGGCCGGGCCGGGGGGGAAGAGACCCAGTACTTC. Protein product: CASSLGRAGGEETQYF.

This clonotype was counted a few times. The chain uses TRBV18 and TRBJ2-7; 7 bases map to TRBD2. V gave up 2 bases and J gave up 3 bases; unmatched junction bases: 10. The CDR3 consists of 16 residues. CDR1 KGHSH and CDR2 LQKENI come from the germline V gene. Written as DNA, the CDR3 is TGTGCCAGCTCACCAGGGAGAAGCGGGGCGCTCTACGAGCAGTACTTC. Protein: CASSPGRSGALYEQYF. The whole variable domain, filled in from reference TRBV18 and TRBJ2-7, reads NAGVMQNPRHLVRRRGQEARLRCSPMKGHSHVYWYRQLPEEGLKFMVYLQKENIIDESGMPKERFSAEFPKEGPSILRIQQVVRGDSAAYFCASSPGRSGALYEQYFGPGTRLTVT.

This clonotype was detected only a few times. The CDR3 region has the DNA TGTGCCAGCAGTTTTAGACGTGAAATCGATACGCAGTATTTT. As protein: CASSFRREIDTQYF. The J gene is TRBJ2-3, the V gene TRBV12-3 or TRBV12-4; no reliable D call. V shed 3 bases and J shed 6 bases, with 13 bases lying between them. The length of the CDR3 is 14 residues.

This clonotype turned up a few times. The V gene is TRBV10-3, the J gene TRBJ2-6; D is unresolved. Germline-derived CDR1 and CDR2 are ENHRY and SYGVKD. The CDR3 runs 16 residues. The germline V and J ends were trimmed by 0 bases and 0 bases, with 6 bases remaining between them. Here the CDR3 DNA reads TGTGCCATCAGTGAGTCCGAGGACTCTGGGGCCAACGTCCTGACTTTC. The encoded protein is CAISESEDSGANVLTF.

The chain recombines TRBV9 with TRBJ1-3; 7 bases line up with TRBD1. The CDR3 length is 15 residues. Trimming cost V 3 bases and J 8 bases; bases outside gene matches: 11. Germline V gene sequence: CDR1 SGDLS, CDR2 YYNGEE. CDR3 DNA sequence: TGTGCCAGCAGCGGACAAACAGGGGTCTCGGACACCATATATTTT. Translating gives CASSGQTGVSDTIYF.

In its sample, this clonotype was seen a few times. V gene TRBV21-1 combines with J gene TRBJ2-5. TRBV21-1 constitutes a pseudogene. This CDR3 is built from 10 residues. The CDR3 sequence is CASRKESQYF. In DNA form, the CDR3 reads TGTGCCAGCAGGAAGGAAAGCCAGTACTTC.

In this sample, this clonotype turned up a few times. This chain uses TRBV28 with TRBJ1-4, with unresolved D. CDR1 and CDR2 (germline): MDHEN, SYDVKM. This CDR3 region has 13 residues. Trimming left V 3 bases short and J 2 bases short, with 4 bases between. The CDR3 region has the DNA TGTGCCAGCAGTTTGGGGACTAATGAAAAACTGTTTTTT. It encodes CASSLGTNEKLFF.

This clonotype was recorded at least ten times. V is TRBV10-3 and J is TRBJ1-3, with 7 bases that match TRBD1. CDR3 length equals 14 residues. Trimming cost V 6 bases and J 2 bases; bases outside gene matches: 4. Germline CDR1 reads ENHRY; CDR2 reads SYGVKD. The CDR3 reads CAISSGTAGNTIYF. The CDR3, as DNA: TGTGCCATCAGCTCCGGGACAGCTGGAAACACCATATATTTT.

This clonotype was seen ten or more times. V gene TRBV12-3 or TRBV12-4 combines with J gene TRBJ2-4; TRBD2 aligns across 12 bases. The trim removed 5 bases at V and 3 bases at J, leaving 8 bases unmatched. This CDR3 is 17 amino acids long. The CDR3 coding sequence is TGTGCCAGCAGTACGCTAGCGGGGGGGCTTGGCAAAAACATTCAGTACTTC. Translation gives CASSTLAGGLGKNIQYF.

Many counts were recorded for this clonotype. This chain links TRBV6-5 with TRBJ2-7; possible D gene TRBD1, 6 bases. Germline V gene sequence: CDR1 MNHEY, CDR2 SVGAGI. The V gene lost 0 bases and the J gene lost 1 base, with 19 bases spanning the gap. This CDR3 is built from 18 residues. CDR3 in DNA: TGTGCCAGCAGTTACTCGAGAGCTAGCCGGGGACAATCCTACGAGCAGTACTTC. Protein sequence: CASSYSRASRGQSYEQYF.